This T cell receptor beta chain came from a study of T cells in Graves' hyperthyroidism and ophthalmopathy. Overall study results and limits: Most clonotypes expanded in the thyroid (above 0.001) were also present in blood.

Amplified TCR beta CDR3 regions came from RNA transcripts. The TCR CDR3 first-round RT-PCR relied on the HTBI primer set. TCRdb independently ran MiXCR on the multiplex PCR reads; one entry per CDR3 protein. Here the sample spans some 180,000 distinct CDR3 sequences, 17% being singletons. Hyperthyroidism, newly diagnosed and lasting under 2 months, affected patients aged 18 to 65. For the diagnoses, clinical symptoms, serum thyroxine and TRAb, thyroid ultrasound and orbital computed tomography were used. PBMCs came from 10 ml fresh peripheral blood. The V segment lost 6 bases and the J segment 2 bases; nucleotides outside the gene matches: 5. There are 14 residues in the CDR3. From germline, CDR1 is SGHRS and CDR2 YFSETQ. This clonotype was counted ten times or more. The antigen is not known.

The TCR comes from a woman aged 45-59 years with Graves' hyperthyroidism. The rearrangement joins TRBV5-1 to TRBJ1-1; 9 bases match TRBD1. The sequenced sample was blood. Here the CDR3 DNA reads TGCGCCAGCAACATGGACAGGGGAAACACTGAAGCTTTCTTT. Encoded protein: CASNMDRGNTEAFF.